This T cell receptor (beta chain) was sequenced in a study of cytomegalovirus exposure and HLA in healthy donors. The overall study: The early release's HLA-typed donors yielded about 85 million unique TCRs.

Study-level points and caveats: HLA allele associations emerged for about 16,000 TCR beta sequences in a later analysis, at 0.05 false discovery rate. Presence/absence analyses took donor sequencing depth as roughly uniform.

Turning to this clone: Its target is not known.

PCR primers comprised 60 Vbeta and 13 Jbeta primers. Assay: immunoSEQ multiplex PCR; the TCRdb copy retains only in-frame clones and omits some. The table has fewer than 80,000 clones, roughly 78% seen once; the top ten hold about 2.3%. CDR3 length equals 15 residues. Germline V gives CDR1 SGHAT, CDR2 FQNNGV. After removal of 7 bases from V and 4 bases from J, the junction contained 7 bases not matched to a gene. The chain combines TRBV11-2 with TRBJ2-1, with TRBD1 matching over 10 bases. The sequenced sample was PBMCs. The clonotype originates from a man aged 25-45 years in good health and CMV-seronegative. Here the CDR3 DNA reads TGTGCCAGCACCCACCGGGACAGGGGTTACAATGAGCAGTTCTTC. Translated: CASTHRDRGYNEQFF.